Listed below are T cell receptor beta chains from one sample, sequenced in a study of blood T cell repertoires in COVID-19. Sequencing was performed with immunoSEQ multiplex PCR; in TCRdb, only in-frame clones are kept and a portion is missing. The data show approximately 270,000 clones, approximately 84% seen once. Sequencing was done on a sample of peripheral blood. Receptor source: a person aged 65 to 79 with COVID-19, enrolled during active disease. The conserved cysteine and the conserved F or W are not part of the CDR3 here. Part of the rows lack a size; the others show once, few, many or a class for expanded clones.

CDR3aa: ASSYSRTGINSPLH
v_gene: TRBV6-5
abundance: -

CDR3aa: SVEGAGGSTDTQY
v_gene: TRBV29-1
abundance: -

CDR3aa: ASSYFASSGPYEQY
v_gene: TRBV6-5
abundance: -

CDR3aa: ASSLEGGIGGELF
v_gene: TRBV4-3
abundance: -

CDR3aa: ASSARPSDRYSGELF
v_gene: TRBV9
abundance: many

CDR3aa: ASRHQGRGLQPQH
v_gene: TRBV28
abundance: -

CDR3aa: ASSLASSGTTLFEQF
v_gene: TRBV7-6
abundance: once

CDR3aa: SVVVLSYEQY
v_gene: TRBV29-1
abundance: -

CDR3aa: ASQDIELGGEPKNIQY
v_gene: TRBV5-1
abundance: once

CDR3aa: ASSPRETVGEKLF
v_gene: TRBV18
abundance: -

CDR3aa: ASTRDREGYEQY
v_gene: TRBV6-5
abundance: -

CDR3aa: ASSEDRAAF
v_gene: TRBV5-1
abundance: -

CDR3aa: ASSPPGRGRGNEQY
v_gene: TRBV18
abundance: -

CDR3aa: ATSTHRGTEAF
v_gene: TRBV15
abundance: -

CDR3aa: ASSSPDRVGEQY
v_gene: TRBV7-9
abundance: -

CDR3aa: ASSPPTGGLSPEAF
v_gene: TRBV7-9
abundance: once

CDR3aa: ASSYSGGTYEQY
v_gene: TRBV6-2/TRBV6-3
abundance: -

CDR3aa: ASSLGGDRRYQPQH
v_gene: TRBV7-8
abundance: -

CDR3aa: ASSQDTPFEQY
v_gene: TRBV4-3
abundance: -

CDR3aa: ASSRTSGRADTQY
v_gene: TRBV7-9
abundance: -

CDR3aa: ASSLTPREAF
v_gene: TRBV7-9
abundance: -

CDR3aa: ASRFQRGSGQPQH
v_gene: TRBV2
abundance: -

CDR3aa: ATSRVGPGSPLH
v_gene: TRBV15
abundance: -

CDR3aa: ASSTERERADTQY
v_gene: TRBV7-2
abundance: -

CDR3aa: ASSEHRNEQF
v_gene: TRBV25-1
abundance: -

CDR3aa: ASSPDGGRDTEAF
v_gene: TRBV5-1
abundance: -

CDR3aa: ASSSGLAGGLSSYEQY
v_gene: TRBV7-2
abundance: -

CDR3aa: ASSLPRGLLEQY
v_gene: TRBV6-2/TRBV6-3
abundance: -

CDR3aa: ASSLRDFYNEQF
v_gene: TRBV28
abundance: -

CDR3aa: ASSRGAILSYNSPLH
v_gene: TRBV4-3
abundance: -

CDR3aa: ASSEGTGGNTIY
v_gene: TRBV5-1
abundance: -

CDR3aa: SASKTSGRMNTQY
v_gene: TRBV20-1
abundance: -

CDR3aa: ASTESGSLKY
v_gene: TRBV19
abundance: -

CDR3aa: ASSYLRGVGYT
v_gene: TRBV6-2/TRBV6-3
abundance: -

CDR3aa: ASSQDRTGNSPLH
v_gene: TRBV4-3
abundance: -

CDR3aa: ASSFWAGNTGELF
v_gene: TRBV7-9
abundance: -

CDR3aa: ASSKPGVGGNTIY
v_gene: TRBV5-4
abundance: -

CDR3aa: ASSWGLQETQY
v_gene: TRBV7-2
abundance: -

CDR3aa: ASSITGVDTEAF
v_gene: TRBV19
abundance: -

CDR3aa: ASSRRTSGGPNEQF
v_gene: TRBV4-3
abundance: few

CDR3aa: ASGLADSTDTQY
v_gene: TRBV2
abundance: -

CDR3aa: ASSEVAGGNTEAF
v_gene: TRBV6-4
abundance: -

CDR3aa: ASSKVIAGVETQY
v_gene: TRBV21-1
abundance: few

CDR3aa: ASSRDWLNSPLH
v_gene: TRBV9
abundance: -

CDR3aa: ATADGGKSDTQY
v_gene: TRBV28
abundance: -